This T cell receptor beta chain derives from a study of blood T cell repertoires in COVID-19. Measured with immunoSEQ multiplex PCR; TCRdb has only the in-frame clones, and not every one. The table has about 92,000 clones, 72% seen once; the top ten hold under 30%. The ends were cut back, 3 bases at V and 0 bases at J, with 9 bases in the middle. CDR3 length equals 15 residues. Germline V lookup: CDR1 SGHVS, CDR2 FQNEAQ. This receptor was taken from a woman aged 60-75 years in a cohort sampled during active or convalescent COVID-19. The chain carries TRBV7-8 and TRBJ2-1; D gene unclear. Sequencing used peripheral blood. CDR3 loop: CASSFGRSSYNEQFF. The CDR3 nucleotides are TGTGCCAGCAGCTTCGGCCGGAGCTCCTACAATGAGCAGTTCTTC.